The 21 T cell receptor beta chains reported below all come from one sample, sequenced in a study of T cells in Graves' hyperthyroidism and ophthalmopathy. Amplified TCR beta CDR3 regions derived from RNA transcripts. RT-PCR in the first round (using the HTBI primer set) targeted the TCR CDR3. TCRdb called the multiplex PCR reads again in MiXCR, with one record for every CDR3 protein. The data show hundreds of thousands of distinct CDR3 sequences, about a fifth seen once. Sample: blood. The receptors shown here come from a man aged 30 to 45 with Graves' ophthalmopathy.

This clonotype was seen a handful of times. The chain combines TRBV5-1 with TRBJ2-7; TRBD1 matches 11 bases. Germline CDR1 and CDR2: SGHRS and YFSETQ. The CDR3 is made up of 16 amino acids. V was clipped by 0 bases and J by 5 bases; unmatched bases: 7. The CDR3 region is CASSLGGTGGVHEQYF. As DNA, the CDR3 is TGCGCCAGCAGCTTGGGTGGGACAGGGGGAGTCCACGAGCAGTACTTC.

The gene calls are TRBV14 and TRBJ2-1; D ambiguous. This CDR3 comprises 16 residues. V shed 0 bases and J shed 0 bases, with 9 bases lying between them. Per germline, CDR1 SGHDN and CDR2 FVKESK. The CDR3 coding sequence is TGTGCCAGCAGCCAAGATCTGGGCCCCTCCTACAATGAGCAGTTCTTC. It codes for CASSQDLGPSYNEQFF.

This clonotype was recorded at least ten times. This chain links TRBV20-1 with TRBJ1-5; 8 bases are shared with TRBD1. The germline gives CDR1 DFQATT, CDR2 SNEGSKA (reference sequence). The CDR3 runs to 15 residues. J was trimmed by 4 bases and V by 0 bases; bases with no gene match: 5. The CDR3 region is CSAREGGTGNQPQHF. Here the CDR3 DNA reads TGCAGTGCTAGAGAGGGTGGGACAGGAAATCAGCCCCAGCATTTT.

The CDR3 nucleotides read TGTGCCAGCAGCCCAGACAGGATCAGTGCTGAAGCTTTCTTT. It yields the protein CASSPDRISAEAFF. The V call is TRBV11-2, the J call TRBJ1-1, with a weak D call TRBD1 (6 bases). V was clipped by 5 bases and J by 6 bases, with 16 bases between them. CDR1 SGHAT and CDR2 FQNNGV come from the germline V gene. There are 14 residues in the CDR3. Full variable domain (outside the CDR3, taken from reference TRBV11-2 and TRBJ1-1): EAGVAQSPRYKIIEKRQSVAFWCNPISGHATLYWYQQILGQGPKLLIQFQNNGVVDDSQLPKDRFSAERLKGVDSTLKIQPAKLEDSAVYLCASSPDRISAEAFFGQGTRLTVV.

This chain uses TRBV12-3 or TRBV12-4 with TRBJ1-1; D is perhaps TRBD1 (6 bases). The length of the CDR3 is 13 residues. The V gene lost 3 bases and the J gene lost 7 bases, with 12 bases spanning the gap. The CDR3 is CASSFRGLDEAFF. CDR3 nucleotide sequence: TGTGCCAGCAGTTTCCGGGGGCTAGATGAAGCTTTCTTT.

The J gene is TRBJ1-1, the V gene TRBV5-1; 7 nucleotides line up with TRBD1. From germline, CDR1 is SGHRS and CDR2 YFSETQ. Trimming at V came to 3 bases and at J to 4 bases, leaving 15 bases not matched to a gene. CDR3 length equals 17 residues. The CDR3 DNA is TGCGCCAGCAGCTGGAGGGGGGGGAGGACAGGCTCCACTGAAGCTTTCTTT. This gives the protein CASSWRGGRTGSTEAFF.

The chain uses TRBV9 and TRBJ2-4; D gene ambiguous. The CDR3 is made up of 15 amino acids. Trimming cost V 4 bases and J 9 bases, with 20 bases left between them. Germline CDR1 SGDLS, CDR2 YYNGEE. The CDR3 DNA sequence: TGTGCCAGCAGCCCTTATTCAGATGGGTCTAGCATTCAGTACTTC. It is translated as CASSPYSDGSSIQYF.

This sequence joins TRBV6-5 and TRBJ2-5; D may be TRBD1 (5 bases). Germline V gene sequence: CDR1 MNHEY, CDR2 SVGAGI. The CDR3 totals 14 residues. Trimming took off 2 bases at V and 2 bases at J, with 9 bases between the two ends. CDR3 DNA: TGTGCCAGCAGTTACGGGGCGGTACAAGAGACCCAGTACTTC. It specifies CASSYGAVQETQYF.

This clonotype has at least ten counts. The chain carries TRBV10-3 and TRBJ2-7; perhaps TRBD1 as D (6 bases). This CDR3 contains 14 residues. In germline, CDR1 is ENHRY, CDR2 SYGVKD. V was clipped by 4 bases and J by 2 bases, with 12 bases between them. Written as DNA, the CDR3 is TGTGCCATCAGTGCAAACAGGGATACCTACGAGCAGTACTTC. This codes for CAISANRDTYEQYF.

At least ten counts were recorded for this clonotype. The rearrangement links TRBV12-3 or TRBV12-4 to TRBJ2-3; the D gene is possibly TRBD2 (6 bases). The CDR3 totals 15 residues. V shed 6 bases and J shed 1 base, with 14 bases lying between them. The CDR3 coding sequence is TGTGCCAGCAGGCTTAGCGGAGGCGGCACAGATACGCAGTATTTT. Protein: CASRLSGGGTDTQYF.

This clonotype has only one observation. This likely comes from a read error, as the CDR3 has no conserved phenylalanine or tryptophan at its end. This chain connects TRBV7-3 to TRBJ2-5, with D tentatively TRBD2 (6 bases). This CDR3 comprises 13 residues. V was shortened by 2 bases and J by 5 bases, with 9 bases between the two germline ends. Per germline, CDR1 SGHTA and CDR2 FQGTGA. The CDR3 protein is CASSLAGGETQYL. CDR3 DNA: TGTGCCAGCAGCTTAGCTGGGGGGGAGACCCAGTACCTC.

The chain combines TRBV7-9 with TRBJ2-7, with D perhaps TRBD2 (6 bases). V dropped 3 bases and J dropped 1 base, with 10 bases sitting between them. Germline loops: CDR1 SEHNR, CDR2 FQNEAQ (reference sequence). The CDR3 totals 14 residues. CDR3 bases: TGTGCCAGCAGCTTTCCAGGGACTTCCTACGAGCAGTACTTC. This translates into CASSFPGTSYEQYF. Supplemented by reference TRBV7-9 and TRBJ2-7, the full variable domain reads DTGVSQNPRHKITKRGQNVTFRCDPISEHNRLYWYRQTLGQGPEFLTYFQNEAQLEKSRLLSDRFSAERPKGSFSTLEIQRTEQGDSAMYLCASSFPGTSYEQYFGPGTRLTVT.

On this clonotype itself: Relative to the germline gene, one junction end is altered; a read error may explain this. The CDR3 DNA sequence: TGTGCCAGCCGTTTACCCTTTGACAGGAGAGGTGAAGCTTTCTTT. Amino acid sequence: CASRLPFDRRGEAFF. The V call is TRBV28, the J call TRBJ1-1, with D possibly being TRBD1 (6 bases). CDR3 length equals 15 residues. Germline CDR1 and CDR2: MDHEN and SYDVKM.

This clonotype was found many times. The chain recombines TRBV6-2 or TRBV6-3 with TRBJ2-5; D unclear. Germline V gene lookup returns CDR1 MNHEY and CDR2 SVGEGT. The CDR3 covers 16 residues. Trimming removed 4 bases at V and 4 bases at J, with 19 bases between. The CDR3 region has the DNA TGTGCCAGCAGTTCAGTACACCTAAGGCTGTTAGAGACCCAGTACTTC. It codes for CASSSVHLRLLETQYF.

This clonotype was counted only a few times. The V gene is TRBV29-1, the J gene TRBJ2-7, with D uncertain. The CDR3 runs 13 residues. V was trimmed by 4 bases and J by 0 bases, leaving 10 bases between them. The germline V gene has CDR1 SQVTM and CDR2 ANQGSEA. CDR3 DNA: TGCAGCGTTGGGGTTAGAAACTCCTACGAGCAGTACTTC. Translation gives CSVGVRNSYEQYF.

This rearrangement joins TRBV18 to TRBJ2-1, with D hard to call. V lost 5 bases and J 0 bases, leaving 14 bases between the germline ends. The CDR3 covers 16 residues. Germline CDR1 KGHSH, CDR2 LQKENI. CDR3 DNA: TGTGCCAGCTCAGTTCGACGTGGCCACTCCTACAATGAGCAGTTCTTC. As protein: CASSVRRGHSYNEQFF. The complete variable domain, with remaining parts taken from reference TRBV18 and TRBJ2-1, reads NAGVMQNPRHLVRRRGQEARLRCSPMKGHSHVYWYRQLPEEGLKFMVYLQKENIIDESGMPKERFSAEFPKEGPSILRIQQVVRGDSAAYFCASSVRRGHSYNEQFFGPGTRLTVL.

In its sample, this clonotype was seen many times. V usage is TRBV7-9 and J usage is TRBJ1-2, with unresolved D. Germline V gives CDR1 SEHNR, CDR2 FQNEAQ (reference sequence). CDR3 length: 13 residues. Deletions cut 7 bases from V and 4 bases from J, with 13 bases between. CDR3 DNA: TGTGCCAGCAACTGGCCTACAGTCTATGGCTACACCTTC. Translated: CASNWPTVYGYTF.

The chain employs TRBV2 and TRBJ2-2; perhaps TRBD1 as D (5 bases). Germline CDR1 reads SNHLY; CDR2 reads FYNNEI. V was clipped by 11 bases and J by 6 bases, with 10 bases between them. This CDR3 is 11 amino acids long. The DNA for the CDR3 is TGTGCCGGAGCAGGGTCCGGGGAGCTGTTTTTT. It is translated as CAGAGSGELFF.

This clonotype has a count of ten or more. The chain uses TRBV5-1 and TRBJ2-3; the D gene could be TRBD1 or TRBD2 (7 bases each). Trimming left V 4 bases short and J 4 bases short, with 16 bases between. The CDR3 totals 15 residues. Germline V CDR1 and CDR2: SGHRS, YFSETQ. CDR3 residues: CASSGGDSRADTQYF. The DNA for the CDR3 is TGCGCCAGCAGCGGGGGGGACAGTCGCGCAGATACGCAGTATTTT. Based on the CDR3 plus reference TRBV5-1 and TRBJ2-3, the full variable domain is KAGVTQTPRYLIKTRGQQVTLSCSPISGHRSVSWYQQTPGQGLQFLFEYFSETQRNKGNFPGRFSGRQFSNSRSEMNVSTLELGDSALYLCASSGGDSRADTQYFGPGTRLTVL.

This clonotype was picked up one time. Being one base from a much bigger clone, this may be a read error. The J gene is TRBJ2-3, the V gene TRBV20-1; D remains ambiguous. The CDR3 runs 12 residues. Germline V gene lookup returns CDR1 DFQATT and CDR2 SNEGSKA (reference sequence). Between the trimmed V and J ends, which lost 1 base and 2 bases, there was a span of 4 bases. CDR3: CSARVATDTQYF. The DNA for the CDR3 is TGCAGTGCTAGAGTAGCCACAGATACGCAGTATTTT.

This clonotype was observed a handful of times. The chain recombines TRBV16 with TRBJ1-2; D is ambiguous. CDR1 KGHSY and CDR2 FQNENV come from the germline V gene. The CDR3 totals 12 residues. With 2 bases removed from V and 3 bases from J, the gap between germline ends came to 4 bases. CDR3 sequence reads: CASSQNHYGYTF. CDR3 coding DNA: TGTGCCAGCAGCCAAAACCACTATGGCTACACCTTC. Combining the CDR3 with reference TRBV16 and TRBJ1-2 gives the whole variable domain GEEVAQTPKHLVRGEGQKAKLYCAPIKGHSYVFWYQQVLKNEFKFLISFQNENVFDETGMPKERFSAKCLPNSPCSLEIQATKLEDSAVYFCASSQNHYGYTFGSGTRLTVV.